The TCR beta chain described here comes from a study of shared clonotypes between healthy human individuals. Profiling relied on immunoSEQ multiplex PCR, and the TCRdb table lists in-frame clones only, not all of them. The table records around 2,100,000 clones, just under 95% of them present only once. Naive CD8 cells comprised CD45RO-negative, CCR7-positively selected cells, excluding terminally differentiated effector memory CD45RA+ cells. The sample holds one count of this clone. Sequencing input: naive CD8+ T cells sorted from blood. This receptor was identified in a young man in good health.

CDR3 bases: TGTGCCAGCAGTCCCGCGAACACCGGGGAGCTGTTTTTT. The encoded protein is CASSPANTGELFF. This sequence joins TRBV2 and TRBJ2-2; no definite D call. The germline V and J ends were trimmed by 5 bases and 0 bases, with 4 bases remaining between them. The CDR3 is made up of 13 amino acids. In germline, CDR1 is SNHLY, CDR2 FYNNEI.